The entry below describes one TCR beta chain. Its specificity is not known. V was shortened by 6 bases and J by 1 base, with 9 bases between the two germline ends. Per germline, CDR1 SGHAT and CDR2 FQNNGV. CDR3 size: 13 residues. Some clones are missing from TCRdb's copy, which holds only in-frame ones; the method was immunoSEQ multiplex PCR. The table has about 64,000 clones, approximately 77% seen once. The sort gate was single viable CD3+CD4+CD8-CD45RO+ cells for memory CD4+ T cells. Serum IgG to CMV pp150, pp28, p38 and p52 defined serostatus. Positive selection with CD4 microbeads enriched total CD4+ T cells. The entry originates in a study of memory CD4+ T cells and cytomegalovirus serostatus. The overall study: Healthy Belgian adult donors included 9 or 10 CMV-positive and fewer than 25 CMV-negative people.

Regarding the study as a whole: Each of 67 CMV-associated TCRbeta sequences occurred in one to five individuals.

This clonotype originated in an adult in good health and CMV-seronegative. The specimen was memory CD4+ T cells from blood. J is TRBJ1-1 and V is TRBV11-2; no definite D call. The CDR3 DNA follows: TGTGCCAGCAGGCCATACGCGAACACTGAAGCTTTCTTT. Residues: CASRPYANTEAFF.